This is a list of T cell receptor beta chains from one sample in a study of T cell responses to AZD1222 COVID-19 vaccine. Repertoires were generated with immunoSEQ multiplex PCR, while TCRdb's copy carries only in-frame clones and drops some. The table shows 150,000 to 200,000 clones, with around 92% occurring only once. This specimen was peripheral blood, taken on day 0 of AZD1222 vaccination. The receptors stem from an adult in good health. CDR3s include the opening cysteine and the closing phenylalanine or tryptophan. The D gene is left open where the match is weak. The listing skips clone size in some rows; elsewhere it reads once, few, many or a size class.

CDR3 length	J gene	D gene	clone size	V gene	CDR3 DNA	CDR3 protein
15	TRBJ1-1	-	-	TRBV6-5	TGTGCCAGCACCAAACCCTGGGGCAGGGATTCTGAAGCTTTCTTT	CASTKPWGRDSEAFF
15	TRBJ2-3	-	-	TRBV6-4	TGTGCCAGCAGTGACCCTAGCGATAGCACAGATACGCAGTATTTT	CASSDPSDSTDTQYF
15	TRBJ1-1	-	-	TRBV27	TGTGCCAGCAGTTTATCAGGACACCTGAACACTGAAGCTTTCTTT	CASSLSGHLNTEAFF
12	TRBJ1-2	-	-	TRBV5-1	TGCGCCAGCAGCTCCATGGGTCTTGGCTACACCTTC	CASSSMGLGYTF
15	TRBJ1-3	TRBD1	-	TRBV30	TGTGCCTGGAGTCGGGGGACAGGGGGTTCGAACACCATATATTTT	CAWSRGTGGSNTIYF
15	TRBJ2-3	-	once	TRBV29-1	TGCAGCGTGGGGAACGAGGGCTCTAGCACAGATACGCAGTATTTT	CSVGNEGSSTDTQYF
13	TRBJ1-2	-	-	TRBV5-5	TGTGCCAGCAGCTCGTCAATTCTCTATGGCTACACCTTC	CASSSSILYGYTF
13	TRBJ2-1	TRBD1	-	TRBV5-4	TGTGCCAGCAGCGCTGGACAGGGATACGAGCAGTTCTTC	CASSAGQGYEQFF
13	TRBJ1-1	-	-	TRBV27	TGTGCCAGCAGTTTTACAGGACCCACTGAAGCTTTCTTT	CASSFTGPTEAFF
13	TRBJ1-5	-	once	TRBV12-3/TRBV12-4	TGTGCCAGCAGTTTTCTGACAGGTAGCCCCCAGCATTTT	CASSFLTGSPQHF
16	TRBJ1-1	TRBD1	-	TRBV28	TGTGCCAGCAGTCCCCGACAGGGGGCCTTGAACACTGAAGCTTTCTTT	CASSPRQGALNTEAFF
15	TRBJ1-3	-	-	TRBV6-5	TGTGCCAGCAGTTACGGAAGGGGACCTGGAAACACCATATATTTT	CASSYGRGPGNTIYF
17	TRBJ2-7	TRBD2	-	TRBV30	TGTGCCTGGAGTGTAGGGTTTAGGGAGGGTCCTGCCTACGAGCAGTACTTC	CAWSVGFREGPAYEQYF
14	TRBJ1-3	-	once	TRBV9	TGTGCCAGCAGCGTAGGGTTCTCTGGAAACACCATATATTTT	CASSVGFSGNTIYF
15	TRBJ1-2	-	few	TRBV4-3	TGCGCCAGCAGCCAAGATAAGGGGGAAAGCTATGGCTACACCTTC	CASSQDKGESYGYTF
12	TRBJ1-4	-	-	TRBV11-2	TGTGCCAGCAGCAGCTCTGGGGAAAAACTGTTTTTT	CASSSSGEKLFF
15	TRBJ2-3	-	-	TRBV7-9	TGTGCCAGCAGCTCGCGAGGTATTAGCACAGATACGCAGTATTTT	CASSSRGISTDTQYF
14	TRBJ2-5	-	once	TRBV7-9	TGTGCCAGCAGCAAGACGGATCCTCCTGAGACCCAGTACTTC	CASSKTDPPETQYF
17	TRBJ2-3	TRBD1	-	TRBV11-2	TGTGCCAGCAGCTCACGAACAGGGGGCCTTAGCACAGATACGCAGTATTTT	CASSSRTGGLSTDTQYF
14	TRBJ1-5	-	-	TRBV19	TGTGCCAGTAGTATGAGGTTTAGCAATCAGCCCCAGCATTTT	CASSMRFSNQPQHF
13	TRBJ1-4	-	-	TRBV29-1	TGCAGCGCTCAACAGGGTTGGGGGGAAAAACTGTTTTTT	CSAQQGWGEKLFF
14	TRBJ2-5	-	-	TRBV5-8	TGTGCCAGCAGCCGTGGGACAAAGCAAGAGACCCAGTACTTC	CASSRGTKQETQYF
13	TRBJ1-1	-	-	TRBV5-4	TGTGCCAGCAGCTTACAGGGAGGCACTGAAGCTTTCTTT	CASSLQGGTEAFF
17	TRBJ1-2	-	few	TRBV15	TGTGCCACCAGCAGAGATAGCGGGACGGCCTCCTGGGGCGGCTACACCTTC	CATSRDSGTASWGGYTF
15	TRBJ2-2	-	-	TRBV6-5	TGTGCCAGCAGAGACAGGACTACCAACACCGGGGAGCTGTTTTTT	CASRDRTTNTGELFF
13	TRBJ2-1	TRBD1	-	TRBV7-8	TGTGCCAGCACCCGACAGGGTATTACTGAGCAGTTCTTC	CASTRQGITEQFF
14	TRBJ1-3	-	-	TRBV28	TGTGCCAGCAGTCATCAGGACTCTGGAAACACCATATATTTT	CASSHQDSGNTIYF
15	TRBJ2-1	TRBD2	-	TRBV7-2	TGTGCCAGCAGCATGCATAGCGGGGGTTACAATGAGCAGTTCTTC	CASSMHSGGYNEQFF
14	TRBJ1-1	TRBD1	-	TRBV6-5	TGTGCCAGCTGGATCCGGGACAGGAACACTGAAGCTTTCTTT	CASWIRDRNTEAFF
14	TRBJ2-2	-	-	TRBV10-3	TGTGCCATCGCCCGGGGAACGAACACCGGGGAGCTGTTTTTT	CAIARGTNTGELFF
13	TRBJ1-1	-	-	TRBV12-3/TRBV12-4	TGTGCCAGCAGTTTAGCGCTTCGCGCTGAAGCTTTCTTT	CASSLALRAEAFF
12	TRBJ2-5	-	-	TRBV27	TGTGCCAGCAGAGGACAGTTGGAGACCCAGTACTTC	CASRGQLETQYF
14	TRBJ1-2	-	-	TRBV19	TGTGCCAGTAGTAAAGGGACCGACGAAGGGGGCTACACCTTC	CASSKGTDEGGYTF
15	TRBJ2-1	TRBD2	-	TRBV3-1/TRBV3-2	TGTGCCAGCAGCCAAGACACTAGCGGGGGAGGTGAGCAGTTCTTC	CASSQDTSGGGEQFF
17	TRBJ2-1	-	-	TRBV5-7	TGTGCCAGCAGCTTGGGGTGCCGGGACCGCGGATACAATGAGCAGTTCTTC	CASSLGCRDRGYNEQFF
13	TRBJ2-1	-	-	TRBV14	TGTGCCAGCAGCCTCCCCAGCGTGGGAGAGCAGTTCTTC	CASSLPSVGEQFF
16	TRBJ1-1	TRBD1	-	TRBV5-1	TGCGCCAGCAGCCCCCGTCAGGGACAGATGAACACTGAAGCTTTCTTT	CASSPRQGQMNTEAFF
15	TRBJ1-1	-	once	TRBV3-1/TRBV3-2	TGTGCCAGCAGCCAAGGAGTCTCGGGGGCCACTGAAGCTTTCTTT	CASSQGVSGATEAFF
14	TRBJ1-2	-	-	TRBV4-3	TGCGCCAGCAGCCAAGTTGCTGATAACTATGGCTACACCTTC	CASSQVADNYGYTF
14	TRBJ2-7	-	-	TRBV27	TGTGCCAGCAGTTTATCGATACAGGGAACCGAGCAGTACTTC	CASSLSIQGTEQYF
14	TRBJ1-2	-	-	TRBV14	TGTGCCAGCAGCCCTCCCGGGACCATGTATGGCTACACCTTC	CASSPPGTMYGYTF